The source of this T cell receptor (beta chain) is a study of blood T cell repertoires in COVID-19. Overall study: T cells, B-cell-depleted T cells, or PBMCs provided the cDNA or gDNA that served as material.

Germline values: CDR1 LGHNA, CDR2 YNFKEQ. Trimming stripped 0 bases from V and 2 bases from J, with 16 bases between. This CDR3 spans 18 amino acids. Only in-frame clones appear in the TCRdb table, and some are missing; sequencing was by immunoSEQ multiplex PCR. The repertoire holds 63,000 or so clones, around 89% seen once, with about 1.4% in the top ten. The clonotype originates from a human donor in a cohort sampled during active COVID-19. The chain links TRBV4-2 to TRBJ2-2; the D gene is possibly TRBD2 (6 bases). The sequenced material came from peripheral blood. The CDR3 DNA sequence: TGTGCCAGCAGCCAAGATTCCGCCCTAGCGACCAACACCGGGGAGCTGTTTTTT. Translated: CASSQDSALATNTGELFF.